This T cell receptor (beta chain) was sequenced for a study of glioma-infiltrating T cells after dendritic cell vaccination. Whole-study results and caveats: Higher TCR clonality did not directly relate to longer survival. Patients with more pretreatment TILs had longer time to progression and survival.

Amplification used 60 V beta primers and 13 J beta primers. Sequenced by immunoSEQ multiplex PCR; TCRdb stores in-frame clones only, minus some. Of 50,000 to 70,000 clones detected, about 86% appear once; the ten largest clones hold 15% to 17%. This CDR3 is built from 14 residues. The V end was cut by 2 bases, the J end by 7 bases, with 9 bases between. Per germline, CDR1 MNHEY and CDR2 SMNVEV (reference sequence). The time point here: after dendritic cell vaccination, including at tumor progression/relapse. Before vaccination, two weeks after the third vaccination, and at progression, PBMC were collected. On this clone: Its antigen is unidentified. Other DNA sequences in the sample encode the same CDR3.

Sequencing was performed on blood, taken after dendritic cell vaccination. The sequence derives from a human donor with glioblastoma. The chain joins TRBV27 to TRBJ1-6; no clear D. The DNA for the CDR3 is TGTGCCAGCAGTTTACTCCAACTCAATTCACCCCTCCACTTT. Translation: CASSLLQLNSPLHF.